This TCR beta chain was identified during a study of blood T cells in healthy people across ages. This clonotype showed up just a few times. Alongside a J-beta primer mix, a sample-barcoded 5' primer served in a second PCR lasting about 7 to 11 cycles. TCRdb processed the 5' RACE reads anew with MiXCR; each CDR3 protein has one entry. The sample records some 640,000 distinct CDR3 sequences, about 30% being singletons. The CDR3 loop spans 16 amino acids. Germline trimming cut 5 bases from V and 0 bases from J; bases unmatched to any gene: 7. Germline V gene sequence: CDR1 SGDLS, CDR2 YYNGEE. This TCR derives from a woman aged 80 or over in good health. The sample consisted of blood. This chain links TRBV9 with TRBJ2-2; TRBD2 matches 7 bases. The DNA of the CDR3 is TGTGCCAGCAGGGGGGGGGTCTCCTCGAACACCGGGGAGCTGTTTTTT. It encodes CASRGGVSSNTGELFF.